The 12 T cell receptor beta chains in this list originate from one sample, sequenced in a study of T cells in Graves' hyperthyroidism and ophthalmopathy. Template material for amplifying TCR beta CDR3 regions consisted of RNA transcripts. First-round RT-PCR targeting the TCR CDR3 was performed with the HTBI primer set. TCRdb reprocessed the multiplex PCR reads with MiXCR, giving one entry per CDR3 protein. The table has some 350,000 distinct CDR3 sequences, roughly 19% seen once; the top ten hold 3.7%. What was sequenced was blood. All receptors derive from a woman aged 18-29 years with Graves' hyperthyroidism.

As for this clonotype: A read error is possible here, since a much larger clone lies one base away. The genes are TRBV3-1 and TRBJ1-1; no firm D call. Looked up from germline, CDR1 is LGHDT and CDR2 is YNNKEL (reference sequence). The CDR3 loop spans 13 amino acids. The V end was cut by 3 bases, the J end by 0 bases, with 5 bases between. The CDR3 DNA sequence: TGTGCCAGCAGCCACGGGGTGAACACTGAAGCTTTCTTT. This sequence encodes CASSHGVNTEAFF.

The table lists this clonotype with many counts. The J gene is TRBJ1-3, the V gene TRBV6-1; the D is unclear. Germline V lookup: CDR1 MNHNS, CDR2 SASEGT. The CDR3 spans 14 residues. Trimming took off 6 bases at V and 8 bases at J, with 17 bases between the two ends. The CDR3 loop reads CASSDPGVFDTIYF. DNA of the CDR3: TGTGCCAGCAGCGACCCTGGGGTGTTTGACACCATATATTTT.

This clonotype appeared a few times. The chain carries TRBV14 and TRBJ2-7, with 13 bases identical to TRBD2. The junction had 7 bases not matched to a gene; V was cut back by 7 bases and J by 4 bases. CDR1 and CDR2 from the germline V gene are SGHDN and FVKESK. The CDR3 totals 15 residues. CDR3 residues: CASTKGLAGTYEQYF. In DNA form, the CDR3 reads TGTGCCAGCACCAAGGGACTAGCGGGGACTTACGAGCAGTACTTC.

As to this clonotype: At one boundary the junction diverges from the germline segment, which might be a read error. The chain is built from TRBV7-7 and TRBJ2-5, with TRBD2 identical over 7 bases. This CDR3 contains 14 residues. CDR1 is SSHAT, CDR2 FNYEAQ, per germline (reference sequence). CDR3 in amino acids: CASSSGLVAETQYF. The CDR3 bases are TGTGCTAGCAGCTCAGGACTAGTTGCGGAGACCCAGTACTTC.

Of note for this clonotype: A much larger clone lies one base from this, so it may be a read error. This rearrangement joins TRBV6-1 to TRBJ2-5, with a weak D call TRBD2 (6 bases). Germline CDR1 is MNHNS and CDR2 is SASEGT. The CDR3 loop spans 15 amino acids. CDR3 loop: CASSEGLGLQGTQYF. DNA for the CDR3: TGTGCCAGCAGCGAGGGACTGGGACTTCAAGGGACCCAGTACTTC.

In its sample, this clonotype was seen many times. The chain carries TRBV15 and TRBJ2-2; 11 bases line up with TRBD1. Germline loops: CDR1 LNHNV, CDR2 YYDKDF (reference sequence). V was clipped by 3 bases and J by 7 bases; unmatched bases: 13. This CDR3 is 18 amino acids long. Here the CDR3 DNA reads TGTGCCACCAGCAGCCCAAGAGGGGGGACAGGGGGAGACGGGGAGCTGTTTTTT. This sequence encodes CATSSPRGGTGGDGELFF.

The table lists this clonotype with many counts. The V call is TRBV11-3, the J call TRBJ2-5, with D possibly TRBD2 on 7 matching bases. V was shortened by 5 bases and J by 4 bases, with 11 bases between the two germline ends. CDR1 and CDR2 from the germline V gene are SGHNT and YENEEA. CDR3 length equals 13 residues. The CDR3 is CASSGGGAETQYF. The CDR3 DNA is TGTGCCAGCAGCGGAGGGGGGGCAGAGACCCAGTACTTC. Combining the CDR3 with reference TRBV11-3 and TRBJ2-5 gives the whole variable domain EAGVVQSPRYKIIEKKQPVAFWCNPISGHNTLYWYLQNLGQGPELLIRYENEEAVDDSQLPKDRFSAERLKGVDSTLKIQPAELGDSAVYLCASSGGGAETQYFGPGTRLLVL.

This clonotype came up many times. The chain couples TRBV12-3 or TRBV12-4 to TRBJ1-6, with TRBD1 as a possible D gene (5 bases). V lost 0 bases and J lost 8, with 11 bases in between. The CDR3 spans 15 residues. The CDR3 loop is CASSLAYRPYSPLHF. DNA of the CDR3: TGTGCCAGCAGTTTAGCTTACAGGCCGTATTCACCCCTCCACTTT.

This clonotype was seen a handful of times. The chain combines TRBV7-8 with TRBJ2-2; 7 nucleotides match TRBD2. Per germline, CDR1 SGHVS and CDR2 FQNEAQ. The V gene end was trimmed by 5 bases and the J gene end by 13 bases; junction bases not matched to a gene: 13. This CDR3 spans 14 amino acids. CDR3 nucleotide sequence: TGTGCCAGCAGCCTATCTAGCGGAGGGTGGTTGCTGTTTTTT. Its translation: CASSLSSGGWLLFF.

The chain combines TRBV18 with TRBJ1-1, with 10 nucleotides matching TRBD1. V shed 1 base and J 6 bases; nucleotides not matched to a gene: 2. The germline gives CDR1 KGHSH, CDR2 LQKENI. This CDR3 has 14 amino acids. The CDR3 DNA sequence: TGTGCCAGCTCACCACGGACAGGGGGGGCTGAAGCTTTCTTT. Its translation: CASSPRTGGAEAFF. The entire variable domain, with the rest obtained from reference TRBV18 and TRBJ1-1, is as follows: NAGVMQNPRHLVRRRGQEARLRCSPMKGHSHVYWYRQLPEEGLKFMVYLQKENIIDESGMPKERFSAEFPKEGPSILRIQQVVRGDSAAYFCASSPRTGGAEAFFGQGTRLTVV.

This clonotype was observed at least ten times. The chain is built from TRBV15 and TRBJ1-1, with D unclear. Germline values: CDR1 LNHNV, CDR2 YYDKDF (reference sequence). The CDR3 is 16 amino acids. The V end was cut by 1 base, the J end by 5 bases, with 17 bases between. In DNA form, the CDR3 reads TGTGCCACCAGCAGAGTGGAAGGGAATCGCCCGACTGAAGCTTTCTTT. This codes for CATSRVEGNRPTEAFF.

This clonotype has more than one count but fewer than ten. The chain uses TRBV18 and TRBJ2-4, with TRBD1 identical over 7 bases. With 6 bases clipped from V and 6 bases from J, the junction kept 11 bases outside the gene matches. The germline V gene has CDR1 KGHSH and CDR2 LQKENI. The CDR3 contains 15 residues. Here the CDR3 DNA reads TGTGCCAGCTCTCCCACAGGGGCCCGTTCAAACATTCAGTACTTC. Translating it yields CASSPTGARSNIQYF. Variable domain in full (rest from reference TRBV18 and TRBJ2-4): NAGVMQNPRHLVRRRGQEARLRCSPMKGHSHVYWYRQLPEEGLKFMVYLQKENIIDESGMPKERFSAEFPKEGPSILRIQQVVRGDSAAYFCASSPTGARSNIQYFGAGTRLSVL.